This T cell receptor beta chain was found in a study of blood T cell repertoires in COVID-19. Study at large: Spain, Italy and the United States supplied samples that represented acute and convalescent COVID-19. T cells, B-cell-depleted T cells, or PBMCs provided the cDNA or gDNA that served as material.

Original data processing: Cell counts per sample came from amplifying reference gene primers. Clones were sequenced by immunoSEQ multiplex PCR, and TCRdb holds only the in-frame ones, with some missing. The V and J calls and clone size come from that table; D and trimming were worked out from the DNA. The sample yields around 20,000 clones, 84% seen once. This sequence was found in a man aged 40-50 years with acute or convalescent COVID-19. Material for sequencing was peripheral blood.

In DNA, the CDR3 is TGCGCCAGCAGCTTAGGGACAGGGGCTGGAAACACCATATATTTT. Translation: CASSLGTGAGNTIYF. The gene calls are TRBV5-1 and TRBJ1-3; 10 positions agree with TRBD1. The CDR3 extends over 15 amino acids. Germline V gene sequence: CDR1 SGHRS, CDR2 YFSETQ. The V and J ends lost 2 bases and 2 bases, in that order; junction bases with no gene match: 1. The full variable domain, in which reference TRBV5-1 and TRBJ1-3 provide the parts outside the CDR3, is KAGVTQTPRYLIKTRGQQVTLSCSPISGHRSVSWYQQTPGQGLQFLFEYFSETQRNKGNFPGRFSGRQFSNSRSEMNVSTLELGDSALYLCASSLGTGAGNTIYFGEGSWLTVV.